Shown below are 20 T cell receptor beta chains from a single sample sequenced in a study of shared clonotypes between healthy human individuals. The protocol was immunoSEQ multiplex PCR, while the TCRdb copy is restricted to in-frame clones and leaves out a portion. In the table there are about 1 million clones, approximately 78% of which are singletons. The source material was memory CD4+ T cells from PBMCs. Sample subset: CD45RA-negative fraction. Source of these receptors: a man between 18 and 29 years old in good health. Some clones in this sample may be carry-over from other donors' samples.

The chain uses TRBV27 and TRBJ2-6; a possible D gene is TRBD1 (6 bases). Trimming pared 3 bases from V and 0 bases from J, leaving 12 bases between. CDR1 and CDR2 from the germline V gene are MNHEY and SMNVEV (reference sequence). The CDR3 is made up of 17 amino acids. The CDR3 bases are TGTGCCAGCAGTTTCCCGGACAGTTTCTCTGGGGCCAACGTCCTGACTTTC. Its translation: CASSFPDSFSGANVLTF.

A word on this clone: A far bigger clonotype differs at one base, so this is likely a read error. CDR3 in DNA: TGTGCCAGCAGCTTAGAGTTCAATGAAGCTTTCTTT. Residues: CASSLEFNEAFF. The chain joins TRBV7-9 to TRBJ1-1, with D hard to call. Looked up from germline, CDR1 is SEHNR and CDR2 is FQNEAQ (reference sequence). Trimming stripped 1 base from V and 7 bases from J, with 7 bases between. The CDR3 runs 12 residues.

The chain couples TRBV11-3 to TRBJ2-7; D is perhaps TRBD1 or TRBD2 (6 bases each). CDR1 and CDR2 (germline): SGHNT, YENEEA. V lost 3 bases and J 0 bases, leaving 27 bases between the germline ends. The CDR3 has 20 residues. DNA of the CDR3: TGTGCCAGCAGCTTTCTAGGTGGGGGGCGCTTCGGCGGGTCCTCCTACGAGCAGTACTTC. Translation gives CASSFLGGGRFGGSSYEQYF.

The chain uses TRBV6-5 and TRBJ1-2; TRBD1 agrees at 8 bases. The CDR3 totals 15 residues. Per the germline V gene, CDR1 is MNHEY and CDR2 is SVGAGI. The trim removed 4 bases at V and 2 bases at J, leaving 6 bases unmatched. The CDR3 DNA follows: TGTGCCAGCAGTTCCCCAAGGACAGGGAACTATGGCTACACCTTC. Residues: CASSSPRTGNYGYTF.

The rearrangement links TRBV5-5 to TRBJ1-4, with 8 bases matching TRBD1. Germline V gene lookup returns CDR1 SGHKS and CDR2 YYEKEE (reference sequence). V was clipped by 0 bases and J by 6 bases; unmatched bases: 4. The CDR3 runs to 15 residues. DNA of the CDR3: TGTGCCAGCAGCTTGGGGGCAGGGGGCTATGAAAAACTGTTTTTT. Translation gives CASSLGAGGYEKLFF.

The V call is TRBV18, the J call TRBJ2-2; D not certain. This CDR3 spans 15 amino acids. CDR1 and CDR2 from the germline V gene are KGHSH and LQKENI. With 3 bases removed from V and 2 bases from J, the gap between germline ends came to 10 bases. The CDR3 loop is CASSPVTLNTGELFF. The CDR3, as DNA: TGTGCCAGCTCACCGGTTACCTTAAACACCGGGGAGCTGTTTTTT. The full variable domain, rest sourced from reference TRBV18 and TRBJ2-2, is NAGVMQNPRHLVRRRGQEARLRCSPMKGHSHVYWYRQLPEEGLKFMVYLQKENIIDESGMPKERFSAEFPKEGPSILRIQQVVRGDSAAYFCASSPVTLNTGELFFGEGSRLTVL.

The chain combines TRBV2 with TRBJ2-7; weak D call: TRBD2 (5 bases). From germline, CDR1 is SNHLY and CDR2 FYNNEI. With 6 bases removed from V and 2 bases from J, the gap between germline ends came to 11 bases. This CDR3 is 13 amino acids long. The CDR3 region is CASSEGSTYEQYF. CDR3 bases: TGTGCCAGCAGCGAGGGATCTACCTACGAGCAGTACTTC.

V usage is TRBV5-1 and J usage is TRBJ1-3; D is unclear. Germline values: CDR1 SGHRS, CDR2 YFSETQ. Trimming pared 0 bases from V and 3 bases from J, leaving 10 bases between. The CDR3 has 15 residues. The CDR3 DNA sequence: TGCGCCAGCAGCTTGGCCGACGGCCTTGGAAACACCATATATTTT. Translated, it gives CASSLADGLGNTIYF.

The chain joins TRBV2 to TRBJ1-1; TRBD1 is a possible D gene (5 bases). The germline gives CDR1 SNHLY, CDR2 FYNNEI. V lost 7 bases and J 10 bases, leaving 22 bases between the germline ends. The length of the CDR3 is 14 residues. Written as DNA, the CDR3 is TGTGCCAGCACCCCTATCGGGGCCCCCACCGCAGCTTTCTTT. Its translation: CASTPIGAPTAAFF.

This chain connects TRBV5-1 to TRBJ2-7, with 8 bases that match TRBD1. The CDR3 contains 14 residues. CDR1 SGHRS and CDR2 YFSETQ come from the germline V gene. Unmatched junction bases numbered 2, after V lost 3 bases and J lost 0 bases. CDR3 DNA sequence: TGCGCCAGCAGCTCCGACAGGGGCTCCTACGAGCAGTACTTC. Protein: CASSSDRGSYEQYF.

This clone was recorded once. The gene calls are TRBV27 and TRBJ2-1; 7 nucleotides agree with TRBD1. V gave up 6 bases and J gave up 7 bases; unmatched junction bases: 9. The CDR3 sequence is 14 residues long. Germline CDR1 reads MNHEY; CDR2 reads SMNVEV (reference sequence). CDR3 in amino acids: CASSPTGQWNEQFF. CDR3 nucleotide sequence: TGTGCCAGCAGCCCCACGGGACAGTGGAATGAGCAGTTCTTC.

V is TRBV7-2 and J is TRBJ1-1, with D hard to call. The CDR3 loop spans 15 amino acids. Trimming removed 4 bases at V and 11 bases at J, with 23 bases between. Germline CDR1 is SGHTA and CDR2 is FQGNSA. For the CDR3, the DNA is TGTGCCAGCAGCTCAATACCGGGGAGCCCCGGTGGGGCTTTCTTT. It codes for CASSSIPGSPGGAFF.

This clone has a handful of counts. V usage is TRBV9 and J usage is TRBJ2-2; 7 bases match TRBD1. CDR3 length equals 15 residues. The germline gives CDR1 SGDLS, CDR2 YYNGEE. The V segment lost 4 bases and the J segment 1 base; nucleotides outside the gene matches: 4. CDR3 residues: CASSPRTGNTGELFF. The CDR3 bases are TGTGCCAGCAGCCCCCGGACAGGGAACACCGGGGAGCTGTTTTTT.

This sequence joins TRBV28 and TRBJ1-4; a possible D gene is TRBD1 (6 bases). Trimming stripped 3 bases from V and 8 bases from J, with 16 bases between. The CDR3 has 15 residues. Germline CDR1 and CDR2: MDHEN and SYDVKM. The CDR3 bases are TGTGCCAGCAGTTTCCTACAGGGCGGGGGAGAAAAACTGTTTTTT. Its translation: CASSFLQGGGEKLFF.

The V and J genes are TRBV5-1 and TRBJ2-1, with D uncertain. Trimming left V 3 bases short and J 4 bases short, with 11 bases between. CDR3 length: 14 residues. Germline V gene data show CDR1 as SGHRS and CDR2 as YFSETQ. The CDR3 DNA is TGCGCCAGCAGCTCACAGATCGATTACAATGAGCAGTTCTTC. Translation gives CASSSQIDYNEQFF.

The rearrangement links TRBV25-1 to TRBJ2-6; D gene uncertain. The germline V and J ends were trimmed by 3 bases and 4 bases, with 4 bases remaining between them. This CDR3 region has 13 residues. Germline V gene sequence: CDR1 MGHDK, CDR2 SYGVNS. In DNA form, the CDR3 reads TGTGCCAGCAGTGATGGGGGGGCCAACGTCCTGACTTTC. As protein: CASSDGGANVLTF.

The rearrangement joins TRBV7-2 to TRBJ2-3, with 13 bases aligning to TRBD2. V was clipped by 6 bases and J by 5 bases; unmatched bases: 5. CDR3 length: 15 residues. The germline V gene has CDR1 SGHTA and CDR2 FQGNSA. CDR3 loop: CASRELAGGLDTQYF. CDR3 in DNA: TGTGCCAGCAGAGAACTAGCGGGAGGGCTAGATACGCAGTATTTT.

The rearrangement joins TRBV30 to TRBJ1-1; D is undetermined. The CDR3 is 12 amino acids. Germline CDR1 GTSNPN, CDR2 SVGIG (reference sequence). V was clipped by 4 bases and J by 1 base, with 7 bases between them. The CDR3 DNA is TGTGCCTGGATCCGGGGGAACACTGAAGCTTTCTTT. As protein: CAWIRGNTEAFF.

The chain links TRBV19 to TRBJ1-2, with D perhaps TRBD1 (6 bases). CDR1 is LNHDA, CDR2 SQIVND, per germline (reference sequence). The CDR3 is made up of 13 amino acids. V was cut by 3 bases and J by 5 bases, with 10 bases left in between. Written as DNA, the CDR3 is TGTGCCAGTAGTATGAGGGGGGCGTATGGCTACACCTTC. It encodes CASSMRGAYGYTF.

The chain is built from TRBV4-3 and TRBJ2-7, with D possibly being TRBD1 (5 bases). The CDR3 runs 16 residues. CDR1 is LGHNA, CDR2 YSLEER, per germline. V was pared by 0 bases and J by 4 bases, with 16 bases between. In DNA, the CDR3 is TGCGCCAGCAGCCAAGACGCCCTTCAGGGAAGATACGAGCAGTACTTC. Amino acid sequence: CASSQDALQGRYEQYF.